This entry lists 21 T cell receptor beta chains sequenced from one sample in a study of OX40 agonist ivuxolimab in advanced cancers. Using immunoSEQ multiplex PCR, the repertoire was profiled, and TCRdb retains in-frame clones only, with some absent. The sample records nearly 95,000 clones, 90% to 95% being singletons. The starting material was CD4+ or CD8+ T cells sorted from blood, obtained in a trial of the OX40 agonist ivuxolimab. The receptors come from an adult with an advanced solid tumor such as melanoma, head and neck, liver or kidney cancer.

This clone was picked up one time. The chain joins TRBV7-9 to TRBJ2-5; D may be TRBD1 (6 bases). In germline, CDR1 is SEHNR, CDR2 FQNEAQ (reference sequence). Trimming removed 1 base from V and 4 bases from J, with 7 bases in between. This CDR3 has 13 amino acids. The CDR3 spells CASSLGGRETQYF. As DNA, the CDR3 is TGTGCCAGCAGCTTAGGGGGGCGAGAGACCCAGTACTTC.

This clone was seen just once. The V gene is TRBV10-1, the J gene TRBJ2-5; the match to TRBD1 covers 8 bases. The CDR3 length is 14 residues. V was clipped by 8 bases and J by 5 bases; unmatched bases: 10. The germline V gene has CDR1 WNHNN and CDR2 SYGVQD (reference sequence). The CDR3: CASRHSDRGETQYF. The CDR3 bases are TGCGCCAGCCGTCATTCTGACAGGGGTGAGACCCAGTACTTC.

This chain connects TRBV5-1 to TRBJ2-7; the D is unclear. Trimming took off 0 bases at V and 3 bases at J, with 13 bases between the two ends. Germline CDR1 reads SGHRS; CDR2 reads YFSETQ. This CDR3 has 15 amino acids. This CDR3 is CASSLEGIWDYEQYF. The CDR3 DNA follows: TGCGCCAGCAGCTTGGAAGGAATCTGGGACTACGAGCAGTACTTC. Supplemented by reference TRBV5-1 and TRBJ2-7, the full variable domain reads KAGVTQTPRYLIKTRGQQVTLSCSPISGHRSVSWYQQTPGQGLQFLFEYFSETQRNKGNFPGRFSGRQFSNSRSEMNVSTLELGDSALYLCASSLEGIWDYEQYFGPGTRLTVT.

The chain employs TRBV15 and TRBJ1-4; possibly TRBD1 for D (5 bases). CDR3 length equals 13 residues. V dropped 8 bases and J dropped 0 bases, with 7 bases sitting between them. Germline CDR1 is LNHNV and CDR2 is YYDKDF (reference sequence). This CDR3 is CATEGPTNEKLFF. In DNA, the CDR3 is TGTGCCACCGAGGGGCCAACTAATGAAAAACTGTTTTTT.

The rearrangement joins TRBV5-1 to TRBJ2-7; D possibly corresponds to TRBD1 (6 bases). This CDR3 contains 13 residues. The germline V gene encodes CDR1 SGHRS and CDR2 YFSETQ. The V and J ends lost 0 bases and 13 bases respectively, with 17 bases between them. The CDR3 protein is CASSLEGQDPTYF. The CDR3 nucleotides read TGCGCCAGCAGCTTGGAGGGACAAGACCCTACCTACTTC.

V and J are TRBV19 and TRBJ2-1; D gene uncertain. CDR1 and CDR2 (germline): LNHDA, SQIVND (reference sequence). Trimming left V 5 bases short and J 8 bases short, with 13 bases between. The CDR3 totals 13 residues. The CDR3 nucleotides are TGTGCCAGTAGTGTCTCTAGGGTCCATGAGCAGTTCTTC. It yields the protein CASSVSRVHEQFF.

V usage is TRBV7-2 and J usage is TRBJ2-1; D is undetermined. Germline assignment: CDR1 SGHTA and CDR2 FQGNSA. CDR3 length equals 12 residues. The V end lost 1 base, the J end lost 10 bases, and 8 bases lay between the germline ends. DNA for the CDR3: TGTGCCAGCAGCTTAGGGCATCTAGAGCAGTTCTTC. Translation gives CASSLGHLEQFF.

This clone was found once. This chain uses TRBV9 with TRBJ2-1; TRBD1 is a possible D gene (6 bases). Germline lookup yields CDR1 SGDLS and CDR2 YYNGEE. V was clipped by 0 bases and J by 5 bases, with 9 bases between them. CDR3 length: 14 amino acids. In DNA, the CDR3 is TGTGCCAGCAGCGTAGAAACAGGGAACAATGAGCAGTTCTTC. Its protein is CASSVETGNNEQFF. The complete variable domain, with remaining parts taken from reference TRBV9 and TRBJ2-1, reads DSGVTQTPKHLITATGQRVTLRCSPRSGDLSVYWYQQSLDQGLQFLIQYYNGEERAKGNILERFSAQQFPDLHSELNLSSLELGDSALYFCASSVETGNNEQFFGPGTRLTVL.

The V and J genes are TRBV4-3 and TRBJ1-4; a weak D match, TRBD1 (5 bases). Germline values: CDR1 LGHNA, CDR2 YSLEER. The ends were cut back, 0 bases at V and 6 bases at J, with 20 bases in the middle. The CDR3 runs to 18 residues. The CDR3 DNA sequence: TGCGCCAGCAGCCAAGAAGAATACGGGTGGCAGGGTGATGAAAAACTGTTTTTT. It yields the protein CASSQEEYGWQGDEKLFF.

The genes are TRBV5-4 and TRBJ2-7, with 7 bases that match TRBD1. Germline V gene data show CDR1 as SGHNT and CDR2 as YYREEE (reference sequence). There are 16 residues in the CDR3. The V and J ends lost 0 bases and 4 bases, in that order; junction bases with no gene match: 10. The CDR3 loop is CASSLGAGQVGYEQYF. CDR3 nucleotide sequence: TGTGCCAGCAGCTTGGGAGCCGGACAGGTCGGATACGAGCAGTACTTC.

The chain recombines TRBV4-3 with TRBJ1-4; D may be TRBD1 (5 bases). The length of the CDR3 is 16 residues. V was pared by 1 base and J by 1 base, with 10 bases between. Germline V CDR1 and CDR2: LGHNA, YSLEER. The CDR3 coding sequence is TGCGCCAGCAGCCAAGTGGGCGGGGGAACTAATGAAAAACTGTTTTTT. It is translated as CASSQVGGGTNEKLFF.

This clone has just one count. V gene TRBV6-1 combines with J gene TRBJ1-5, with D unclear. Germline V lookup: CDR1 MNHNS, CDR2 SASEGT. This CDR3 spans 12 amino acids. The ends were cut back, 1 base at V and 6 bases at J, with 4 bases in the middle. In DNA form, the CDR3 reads TGTGCCAGCAGTGAAGACGGTCAGCCCCAGCATTTT. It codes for CASSEDGQPQHF.

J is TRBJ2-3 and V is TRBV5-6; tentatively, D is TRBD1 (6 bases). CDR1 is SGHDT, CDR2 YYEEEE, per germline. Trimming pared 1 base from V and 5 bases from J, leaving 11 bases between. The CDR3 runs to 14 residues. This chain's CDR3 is CASSLTGWGDTQYF. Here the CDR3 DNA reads TGTGCCAGCAGCTTGACAGGGTGGGGAGATACGCAGTATTTT.

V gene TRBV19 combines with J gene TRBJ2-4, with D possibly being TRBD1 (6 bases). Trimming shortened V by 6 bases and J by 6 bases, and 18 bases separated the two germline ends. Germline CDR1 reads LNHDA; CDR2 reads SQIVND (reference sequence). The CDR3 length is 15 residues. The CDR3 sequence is CASSTAGTFPNIQYF. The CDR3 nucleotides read TGTGCCAGTAGCACAGCCGGGACATTTCCAAACATTCAGTACTTC.

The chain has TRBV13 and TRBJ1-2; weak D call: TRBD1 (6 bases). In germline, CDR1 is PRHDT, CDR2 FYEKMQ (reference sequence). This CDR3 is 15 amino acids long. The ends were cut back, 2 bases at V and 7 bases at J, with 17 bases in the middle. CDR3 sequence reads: CASSLRQAVAGGYTF. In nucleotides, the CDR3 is TGTGCCAGCAGCTTAAGACAGGCCGTCGCCGGTGGCTACACCTTC. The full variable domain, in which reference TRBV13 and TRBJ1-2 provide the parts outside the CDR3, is AAGVIQSPRHLIKEKRETATLKCYPIPRHDTVYWYQQGPGQDPQFLISFYEKMQSDKGSIPDRFSAQQFSDYHSELNMSSLELGDSALYFCASSLRQAVAGGYTFGSGTRLTVV.

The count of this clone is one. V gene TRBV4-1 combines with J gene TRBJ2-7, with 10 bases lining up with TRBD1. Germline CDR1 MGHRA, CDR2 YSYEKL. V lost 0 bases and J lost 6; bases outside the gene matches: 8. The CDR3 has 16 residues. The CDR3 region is CASSQEGRDRGGEQYF. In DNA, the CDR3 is TGCGCCAGCAGCCAAGAGGGACGGGACAGGGGTGGCGAGCAGTACTTC.

The CDR3 spells CASSVESGHYEQYF. Written as DNA, the CDR3 is TGTGCCAGCAGCGTAGAATCAGGCCACTACGAGCAGTACTTC. The gene calls are TRBV9 and TRBJ2-7; D is uncertain. The V end was cut by 0 bases, the J end by 3 bases, with 10 bases between. The CDR3 sequence is 14 residues long. The germline V gene encodes CDR1 SGDLS and CDR2 YYNGEE.

The CDR3 sequence is CASSLKQGAYGYTF. The CDR3 nucleotides read TGTGCCAGCAGCCTTAAACAGGGGGCCTATGGCTACACCTTC. The chain is built from TRBV5-4 and TRBJ1-2, with 9 nucleotides matching TRBD1. Germline V gene sequence: CDR1 SGHNT, CDR2 YYREEE (reference sequence). With V trimmed by 4 bases and J by 4 bases, 5 bases remained unmatched. The CDR3 is 14 amino acids.

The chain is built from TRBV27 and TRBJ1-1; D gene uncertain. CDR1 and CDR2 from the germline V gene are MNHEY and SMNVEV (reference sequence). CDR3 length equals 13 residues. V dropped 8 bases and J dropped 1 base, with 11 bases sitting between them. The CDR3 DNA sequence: TGTGCCAGCTCGGTGGGAAGGAACACTGAAGCTTTCTTT. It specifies CASSVGRNTEAFF.

CDR3 protein: CASSLIIGEQFF. The CDR3 DNA follows: TGTGCCAGTAGTCTCATCATCGGGGAGCAGTTCTTC. The V call is TRBV19, the J call TRBJ2-1; D uncertain. The CDR3 extends over 12 amino acids. V lost 5 bases to trimming and J lost 10 bases, with 12 bases between them. Per germline, CDR1 LNHDA and CDR2 SQIVND (reference sequence).

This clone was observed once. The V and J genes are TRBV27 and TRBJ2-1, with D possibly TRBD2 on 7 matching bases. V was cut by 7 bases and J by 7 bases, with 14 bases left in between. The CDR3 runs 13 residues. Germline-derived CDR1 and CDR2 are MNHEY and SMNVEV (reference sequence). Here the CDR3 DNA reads TGTGCCAGCACCCTTGGGAGGGGGAATGAGCAGTTCTTC. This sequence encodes CASTLGRGNEQFF.